Listed below are T cell receptor beta chains from one sample, sequenced in a study of TIL therapy for anti-PD-1-resistant metastatic lung cancer. Sequenced by immunoSEQ multiplex PCR; TCRdb stores in-frame clones only, minus some. Of about 60,000 clones listed, roughly 84% are singletons. Sequencing used blood, obtained at baseline. These receptors all come from a person aged 25 to 85 with non-small cell lung cancer. The CDR3 runs from the conserved cysteine through the conserved F or W. D genes are given only for firm matches. Size is omitted from some rows. Given values are once, few, many or a class for expanded clones.

size	V	D	J	CDR3	DNA
.	TRBV2	TRBD2	TRBJ2-7	CASSRLAATYEQYF	TGTGCCAGCAGTCGACTAGCGGCTACCTACGAGCAGTACTTC
few	TRBV28	TRBD1	TRBJ1-6	CASGVQGGNSPLHF	TGTGCCAGCGGAGTTCAGGGGGGGAACTCACCCCTCCACTTT
.	TRBV30	TRBD2	TRBJ2-3	CAWSQGAGSTDTQYF	TGTGCCTGGAGTCAGGGAGCGGGGAGCACAGATACGCAGTATTTT
.	TRBV27	.	TRBJ2-7	CASSEGGGPVEQYF	TGTGCCAGCAGTGAAGGGGGGGGGCCTGTCGAGCAGTACTTC
once	TRBV6-6	.	TRBJ1-1	CASSPYKASNTEAFF	TGTGCCAGCAGCCCCTACAAGGCGTCGAACACTGAAGCTTTCTTT
few	TRBV2	TRBD1	TRBJ2-7	CASTRDRGYYEQYF	TGTGCCAGCACCCGGGACAGGGGCTATTACGAGCAGTACTTC
.	TRBV10-1	TRBD1	TRBJ2-7	CASSEPGSGQGADEQYF	TGCGCCAGCAGTGAGCCGGGATCGGGACAGGGGGCGGATGAGCAGTACTTC
.	TRBV6-5	.	TRBJ1-3	CASRVIHSSGNTIYF	TGTGCCAGCAGGGTTATTCACTCCTCTGGAAACACCATATATTTT
.	TRBV4-1	.	TRBJ2-1	CASSQDRAAWEQFF	TGCGCCAGCAGCCAAGATCGGGCAGCCTGGGAGCAGTTCTTC
.	TRBV9	TRBD2	TRBJ2-3	CASSVGLAGGGDTQYF	TGTGCCAGCAGCGTCGGACTAGCGGGAGGGGGGGATACGCAGTATTTT
.	TRBV11-2	.	TRBJ2-1	CASSSFPGRKVGHEQFF	TGTGCCAGCAGCTCATTCCCGGGGCGCAAGGTTGGACATGAGCAGTTCTTC
.	TRBV19	TRBD1	TRBJ2-2	CASSTGGRGTGELFF	TGTGCCAGCTCAACAGGGGGTCGCGGCACCGGGGAGCTGTTTTTT
.	TRBV28	.	TRBJ1-1	CASTTGNRGRLAFF	TGTGCCAGCACCACCGGGAATCGTGGCAGGCTGGCTTTCTTT
once	TRBV28	TRBD1	TRBJ1-4	CASRFLGQGTSLGEKLFF	TGTGCCAGCAGGTTTTTGGGACAGGGCACTTCCTTGGGTGAAAAACTGTTTTTT
.	TRBV19	.	TRBJ1-2	CASSIATVEGYTF	TGTGCCAGTAGTATAGCAACGGTGGAGGGCTACACCTTC
.	TRBV6-5	.	TRBJ1-1	CASSYSLGGTEAFF	TGTGCCAGCAGTTACTCGCTCGGGGGCACTGAAGCTTTCTTT
.	TRBV9	.	TRBJ2-1	CASSVGQGGDEQFF	TGTGCCAGCAGCGTAGGGCAGGGGGGCGATGAGCAGTTCTTC
.	TRBV12-3/TRBV12-4	.	TRBJ1-4	CASRRFTGEKLFF	TGTGCCAGCAGGCGATTCACGGGGGAAAAACTGTTTTTT
.	TRBV7-2	TRBD1	TRBJ1-4	CASSFGTGGEKLFF	TGTGCCAGCAGCTTCGGGACAGGGGGAGAAAAACTGTTTTTT
.	TRBV6-5	.	TRBJ1-6	CASSSGGGWGSPLHF	TGTGCCAGCAGCTCCGGGGGGGGATGGGGATCACCCCTCCACTTT
.	TRBV6-2/TRBV6-3	.	TRBJ2-3	CASSSGRLDTDTQYF	TGTGCCAGCAGCTCCGGTCGACTTGACACAGATACGCAGTATTTT
once	TRBV7-3	.	TRBJ2-1	CASSFIYVDGAGEQFF	TGTGCCAGCAGCTTTATATACGTGGACGGGGCGGGGGAGCAGTTCTTC
.	TRBV3-1/TRBV3-2	TRBD2	TRBJ2-3	CASSPPQGSGGTDTQYF	TGTGCCAGCAGCCCGCCGCAGGGTAGCGGGGGCACAGATACGCAGTATTTT
.	TRBV5-1	.	TRBJ2-3	CASSLSRVSTDTQYF	TGCGCCAGCAGCTTGAGCAGGGTCTCCACAGATACGCAGTATTTT
.	TRBV7-6	TRBD2	TRBJ2-3	CASSLGVRGGRTDTQYF	TGTGCCAGCAGCTTAGGGGTGCGGGGGGGCCGGACAGATACGCAGTATTTT
.	TRBV7-9	.	TRBJ1-1	CASSPILGPSNTEAFF	TGTGCCAGCAGCCCTATCCTGGGACCTTCGAACACTGAAGCTTTCTTT
.	TRBV10-3	.	TRBJ2-7	CAISERQPPTYEQYF	TGTGCCATCAGTGAGAGACAGCCACCAACCTACGAGCAGTACTTC
once	TRBV28	.	TRBJ2-2	CATTDANTGELFF	TGTGCCACGACGGACGCGAACACCGGGGAGCTGTTTTTT
.	TRBV27	.	TRBJ2-3	CASSFADTQYF	TGTGCCAGCAGTTTTGCAGATACGCAGTATTTT
.	TRBV20-1	.	TRBJ2-5	CSARRETQYF	TGCAGTGCTAGACGAGAGACCCAGTACTTC
once	TRBV7-3	TRBD1	TRBJ2-7	CASSRAGTDSYEQYF	TGTGCCAGCAGCCGCGCCGGGACAGATTCCTACGAGCAGTACTTC
.	TRBV5-5	.	TRBJ2-7	CASSLVEVIGEQYF	TGTGCCAGCAGCTTGGTTGAGGTTATCGGCGAGCAGTACTTC
.	TRBV28	.	TRBJ2-7	CASSRGSYEQYF	TGTGCCAGCAGTAGAGGTTCCTACGAGCAGTACTTC
.	TRBV10-3	.	TRBJ1-1	CAISDRVNTEAFF	TGTGCCATCAGTGACAGGGTGAACACTGAAGCTTTCTTT
.	TRBV2	.	TRBJ2-7	CTSSEAMGLYFYEQYF	TGTACCAGCAGTGAAGCCATGGGACTGTACTTCTACGAGCAGTACTTC
few	TRBV3-1/TRBV3-2	.	TRBJ2-2	CASSQAGVHTGELFF	TGTGCCAGCAGCCAAGCGGGAGTACACACCGGGGAGCTGTTTTTT
.	TRBV15	.	TRBJ1-2	CATSRSQATANYGYTF	TGTGCCACCAGCAGGTCACAGGCTACAGCTAACTATGGCTACACCTTC
once	TRBV5-1	TRBD2	TRBJ2-7	CASSLGSSGGYEQYF	TGCGCCAGCAGCTTGGGTTCTAGCGGGGGCTACGAGCAGTACTTC